This TCR beta chain was profiled in a study of T cells after posttransplantation cyclophosphamide. The data were produced by immunoSEQ multiplex PCR, yet TCRdb's version contains in-frame clones alone and is incomplete. The sample contains roughly 35,000 clones, none of them singletons. General study results and limits: After PTCy, TRB diversity resembled that of CNI/methotrexate controls. Donor CD8+ memory clones often dominated recipient blood repertoires at later times.

Peripheral blood was collected from the related graft donor on the marrow donation day. This clone has more than one count but fewer than ten. What it recognizes is unknown. What was sequenced was PBMCs. The receptor comes from a girl between 5 and 17 years old in good health, CMV-negative, and a related stem cell transplant donor.

CDR3 DNA sequence: TGTGCCAGCAGCTTGGAAGGGGGCTTTCAGCCCCAGCATTTT. Translation: CASSLEGGFQPQHF. The V and J genes are TRBV5-5 and TRBJ1-5, with TRBD1 identical over 7 bases. Germline V lookup: CDR1 SGHKS, CDR2 YYEKEE (reference sequence). After removal of 0 bases from V and 6 bases from J, the junction contained 3 bases not matched to a gene. The CDR3 has 14 residues. The entire variable domain, with the rest obtained from reference TRBV5-5 and TRBJ1-5, is as follows: DAGVTQSPTHLIKTRGQQVTLRCSPISGHKSVSWYQQVLGQGPQFIFQYYEKEERGRGNFPDRFSARQFPNYSSELNVNALLLGDSALYLCASSLEGGFQPQHFGDGTRLSIL.